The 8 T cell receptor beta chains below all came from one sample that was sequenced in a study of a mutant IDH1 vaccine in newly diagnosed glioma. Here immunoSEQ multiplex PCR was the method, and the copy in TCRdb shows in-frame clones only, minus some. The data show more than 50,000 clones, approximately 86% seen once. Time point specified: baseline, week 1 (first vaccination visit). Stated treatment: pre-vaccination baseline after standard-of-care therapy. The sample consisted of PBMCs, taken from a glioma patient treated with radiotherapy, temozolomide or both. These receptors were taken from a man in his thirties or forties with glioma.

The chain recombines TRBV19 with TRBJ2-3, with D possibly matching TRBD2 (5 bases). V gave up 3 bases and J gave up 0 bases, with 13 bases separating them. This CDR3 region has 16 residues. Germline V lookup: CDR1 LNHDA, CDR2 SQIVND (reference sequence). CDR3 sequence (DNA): TGTGCCAGTAGTATGTGGCTAGCACAAAGCACAGATACGCAGTATTTT. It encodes CASSMWLAQSTDTQYF.

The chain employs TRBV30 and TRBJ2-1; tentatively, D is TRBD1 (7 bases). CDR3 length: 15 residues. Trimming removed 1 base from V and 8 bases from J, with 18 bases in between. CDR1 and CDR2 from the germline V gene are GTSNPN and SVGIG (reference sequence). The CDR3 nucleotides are TGTGCCTGGAGTGCGGGACAGTCGTCGGGAGATGAGCAGTTCTTC. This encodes CAWSAGQSSGDEQFF.

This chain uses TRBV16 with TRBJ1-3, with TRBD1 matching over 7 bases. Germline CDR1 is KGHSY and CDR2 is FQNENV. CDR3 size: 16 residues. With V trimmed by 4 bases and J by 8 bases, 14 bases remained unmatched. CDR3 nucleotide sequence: TGTGCCAGCAGCCGCACCGAGGGGGCGGATTATTACACCATATATTTT. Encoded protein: CASSRTEGADYYTIYF. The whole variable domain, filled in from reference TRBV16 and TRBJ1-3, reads GEEVAQTPKHLVRGEGQKAKLYCAPIKGHSYVFWYQQVLKNEFKFLISFQNENVFDETGMPKERFSAKCLPNSPCSLEIQATKLEDSAVYFCASSRTEGADYYTIYFGEGSWLTVV.

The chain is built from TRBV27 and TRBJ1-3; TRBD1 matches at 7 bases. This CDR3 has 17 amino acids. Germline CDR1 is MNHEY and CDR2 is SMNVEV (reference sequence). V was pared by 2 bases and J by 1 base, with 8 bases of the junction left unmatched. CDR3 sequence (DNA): TGTGCCAGCAGTTTAGGCCTCCCAGGGGGGTCTGGAAACACCATATATTTT. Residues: CASSLGLPGGSGNTIYF.

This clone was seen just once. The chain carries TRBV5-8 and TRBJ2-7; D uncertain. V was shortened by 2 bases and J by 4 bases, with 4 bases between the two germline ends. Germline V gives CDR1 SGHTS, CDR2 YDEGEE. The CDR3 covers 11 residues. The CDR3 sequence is CASSFHYEQYF. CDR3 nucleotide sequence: TGTGCCAGCAGCTTTCATTACGAGCAGTACTTC.

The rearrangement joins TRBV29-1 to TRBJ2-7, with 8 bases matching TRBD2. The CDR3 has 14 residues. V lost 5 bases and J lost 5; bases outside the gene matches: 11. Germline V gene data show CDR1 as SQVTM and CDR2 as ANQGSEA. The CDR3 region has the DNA TGCAGCGTTCGGTCCCGGGGGGGCACGGACGAGCAGTACTTC. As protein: CSVRSRGGTDEQYF.

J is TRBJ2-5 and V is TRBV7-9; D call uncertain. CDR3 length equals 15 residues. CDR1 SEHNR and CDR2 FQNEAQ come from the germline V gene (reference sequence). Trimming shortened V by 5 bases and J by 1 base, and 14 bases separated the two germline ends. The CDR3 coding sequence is TGTGCCAGCAGCCCGGAGTACCGGCTCCAAGAGACCCAGTACTTC. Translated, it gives CASSPEYRLQETQYF.

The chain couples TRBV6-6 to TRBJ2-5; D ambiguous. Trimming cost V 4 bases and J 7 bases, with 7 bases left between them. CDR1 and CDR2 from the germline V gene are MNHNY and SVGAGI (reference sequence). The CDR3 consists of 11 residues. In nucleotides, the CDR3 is TGTGCCAGCAGTTTAAGTGGGACCCAGTACTTC. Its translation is CASSLSGTQYF.